What follows are 16 T cell receptor beta chains derived from one specimen sequenced in a study of control samples from healthy donors and cancer patients. The protocol was immunoSEQ multiplex PCR, while the TCRdb copy is restricted to in-frame clones and leaves out a portion. The sample consists of tens of thousands of clones, more than 85% of them appearing once. Sequencing input: PBMCs. The receptors come from a man aged 25 to 45 with colorectal cancer.

The genes are TRBV5-8 and TRBJ2-7; 10 bases are shared with TRBD1. Trimming cost V 3 bases and J 4 bases; bases outside gene matches: 10. CDR3 length: 16 amino acids. The V gene's germline CDR1 is SGHTS and CDR2 YDEGEE. CDR3 amino acids: CASSYAGTGVGYEQYF. The CDR3 DNA follows: TGTGCCAGCAGCTATGCAGGGACAGGGGTTGGTTACGAGCAGTACTTC.

The gene calls are TRBV27 and TRBJ1-5; D is uncertain. Trimming cost V 4 bases and J 0 bases, with 10 bases left between them. Germline CDR1 and CDR2: MNHEY and SMNVEV (reference sequence). This CDR3 contains 15 residues. The CDR3 region has the DNA TGTGCCAGCAGTTCTAAACCGTATAGCAATCAGCCCCAGCATTTT. Translating gives CASSSKPYSNQPQHF.

V is TRBV5-1 and J is TRBJ2-3; no definite D call. V dropped 4 bases and J dropped 2 bases, with 14 bases sitting between them. The CDR3 length is 15 residues. Germline values: CDR1 SGHRS, CDR2 YFSETQ. Written as DNA, the CDR3 is TGCGCCAGCAGCCTCGACTCCAGACCCACAGATACGCAGTATTTT. This sequence encodes CASSLDSRPTDTQYF. Full variable domain (remainder filled in from reference TRBV5-1 and TRBJ2-3): KAGVTQTPRYLIKTRGQQVTLSCSPISGHRSVSWYQQTPGQGLQFLFEYFSETQRNKGNFPGRFSGRQFSNSRSEMNVSTLELGDSALYLCASSLDSRPTDTQYFGPGTRLTVL.

The rearrangement uses TRBV25-1 and TRBJ1-1; perhaps TRBD1 as D (6 bases). CDR3 size: 13 residues. Between the trimmed V and J ends, which lost 5 bases and 1 base, there was a span of 8 bases. CDR1 MGHDK and CDR2 SYGVNS come from the germline V gene. The chain's CDR3 is CASSLQGNTEAFF. The CDR3 nucleotides read TGTGCCAGCAGTCTACAGGGGAACACTGAAGCTTTCTTT.

V and J are TRBV18 and TRBJ2-7; possible D gene TRBD1, 5 bases. Germline CDR1 and CDR2: KGHSH and LQKENI. Trimming removed 1 base from V and 0 bases from J, with 19 bases in between. The CDR3 loop spans 18 amino acids. This CDR3 is CASSPRFVGVPSSYEQYF. The CDR3 coding sequence is TGTGCCAGCTCACCACGCTTTGTAGGGGTCCCAAGCTCCTACGAGCAGTACTTC.

V is TRBV5-6 and J is TRBJ2-1; TRBD1 or TRBD2 may be the D gene (6 bases each). CDR1 is SGHDT and CDR2 is YYEEEE in the germline V gene. The V and J ends lost 2 bases and 7 bases respectively, with 13 bases between them. The CDR3 loop spans 14 amino acids. This chain's CDR3 is CASSLTGRYNEQFF. For the CDR3, the DNA is TGTGCCAGCAGCTTAACAGGGAGGTATAATGAGCAGTTCTTC.

The rearrangement links TRBV5-4 to TRBJ2-5; 8 bases fit TRBD2. The CDR3 spans 13 residues. CDR1 is SGHNT and CDR2 is YYREEE in the germline V gene (reference sequence). Losses at the gene ends were 2 bases for V and 4 bases for J; bases not matched to a gene: 1. The chain's CDR3 is CASSFGRGETQYF. The CDR3 nucleotides read TGTGCCAGCAGCTTCGGGAGGGGAGAGACCCAGTACTTC.

The gene calls are TRBV4-1 and TRBJ2-1, with D possibly matching TRBD1 (6 bases). Germline values: CDR1 MGHRA, CDR2 YSYEKL. The CDR3 length is 18 residues. V was pared by 2 bases and J by 0 bases, with 17 bases between. The CDR3 sequence is CASSQQSMGASSYNEQFF. The CDR3 DNA is TGCGCCAGCAGCCAACAAAGTATGGGGGCCAGCTCCTACAATGAGCAGTTCTTC.

The chain couples TRBV5-6 to TRBJ1-1; D is undetermined. V was pared by 4 bases and J by 1 base, with 8 bases between. Germline loops: CDR1 SGHDT, CDR2 YYEEEE. This CDR3 is 13 amino acids long. The chain's CDR3 is CASSTLGNTEAFF. The CDR3 DNA is TGTGCCAGCAGCACACTAGGGAACACTGAAGCTTTCTTT.

The chain couples TRBV12-2 to TRBJ2-7; the table assigns TRBD1, which was not confirmed against the DNA. TRBV12-2 is shown as a pseudogene. This CDR3 has 14 amino acids. The CDR3 DNA reads as TGTGCACGAACAATGAGACAGGGAACCTACGAGCAGTACTTC. It specifies CARTMRQGTYEQYF.

The chain links TRBV6-5 to TRBJ2-5; tentative D call: TRBD2 (6 bases). CDR1 and CDR2 (germline): MNHEY, SVGAGI. Trimming pared 7 bases from V and 5 bases from J, leaving 20 bases between. This CDR3 spans 15 amino acids. In nucleotides, the CDR3 is TGTGCCAGCACCGGGGCCGGGACTGCCTTGGAGACCCAGTACTTC. This gives the protein CASTGAGTALETQYF.

This chain connects TRBV6-5 to TRBJ1-3; weak D call: TRBD1 (5 bases). This CDR3 spans 12 amino acids. V lost 6 bases and J 6 bases, leaving 9 bases between the germline ends. Germline values: CDR1 MNHEY, CDR2 SVGAGI. As DNA, the CDR3 is TGTGCCAGCAGGACGACAGAAAACACCATATATTTT. Translated, it gives CASRTTENTIYF.

The chain combines TRBV5-4 with TRBJ1-1; the match to TRBD1 covers 7 bases. V trimming: 4 bases; J trimming: 7 bases; junction bases outside the gene matches: 7. The germline gives CDR1 SGHNT, CDR2 YYREEE (reference sequence). The CDR3 loop spans 13 amino acids. The CDR3, as DNA: TGTGCCAGCAGCCCGGACAGGCAGGGTGAAGCTTTCTTT. It encodes CASSPDRQGEAFF.

The chain uses TRBV5-6 and TRBJ2-4, with 8 bases aligning to TRBD1. The CDR3 runs 15 residues. V lost 1 base, J lost 5 bases, and 5 bases stayed unmatched. Germline-derived CDR1 and CDR2 are SGHDT and YYEEEE. This chain's CDR3 is CASSLSPGGENIQYF. The CDR3 region has the DNA TGTGCCAGCAGCTTGTCTCCAGGGGGCGAAAACATTCAGTACTTC. Complete variable domain (other parts from reference TRBV5-6 and TRBJ2-4): DAGVTQSPTHLIKTRGQQVTLRCSPKSGHDTVSWYQQALGQGPQFIFQYYEEEERQRGNFPDRFSGHQFPNYSSELNVNALLLGDSALYLCASSLSPGGENIQYFGAGTRLSVL.

The chain carries TRBV9 and TRBJ2-2; 12 bases map to TRBD2. CDR3 length: 16 residues. The V gene end was trimmed by 0 bases and the J gene end by 6 bases; junction bases not matched to a gene: 3. Germline V gene sequence: CDR1 SGDLS, CDR2 YYNGEE. The CDR3 is CASSVGTSGDPGELFF. In DNA, the CDR3 is TGTGCCAGCAGCGTAGGGACTAGCGGGGATCCCGGGGAGCTGTTTTTT.

This clone was recorded a few times. The chain uses TRBV5-1 and TRBJ2-3, with 8 bases identical to TRBD2. Germline values: CDR1 SGHRS, CDR2 YFSETQ. The CDR3 consists of 15 residues. J lost 2 bases, V lost 6 bases, and 8 bases had no gene match. The chain's CDR3 is CASTISGEPTDTQYF. CDR3 coding DNA: TGCGCCAGCACCATTAGCGGGGAACCCACAGATACGCAGTATTTT. Full variable domain (rest looked up from reference TRBV5-1 and TRBJ2-3): KAGVTQTPRYLIKTRGQQVTLSCSPISGHRSVSWYQQTPGQGLQFLFEYFSETQRNKGNFPGRFSGRQFSNSRSEMNVSTLELGDSALYLCASTISGEPTDTQYFGPGTRLTVL.